These 22 T cell receptor beta chains came from one sample sequenced in a study of T cells in Graves' hyperthyroidism and ophthalmopathy. Using RNA transcripts as the source, TCR beta CDR3 regions were amplified. The TCR CDR3 first-round RT-PCR relied on the HTBI primer set. One entry per CDR3 protein results from TCRdb running MiXCR on the multiplex PCR reads. The sample has about 690,000 distinct CDR3 sequences, 15% to 20% seen once. The sample was blood. These receptors originate from a man between 45 and 60 years old with Graves' hyperthyroidism.

This clonotype was counted only a few times. The genes are TRBV27 and TRBJ2-3; tentatively, D is TRBD2 (6 bases). Trimming cost V 0 bases and J 3 bases, with 10 bases left between them. CDR1 MNHEY and CDR2 SMNVEV come from the germline V gene (reference sequence). This CDR3 comprises 15 residues. The CDR3 region has the DNA TGTGCCAGCAGTTTATCGCTAGCGATTACAGATACGCAGTATTTT. This encodes CASSLSLAITDTQYF.

This clonotype came up many times. J is TRBJ2-1 and V is TRBV29-1; 8 bases agree with TRBD2. V was clipped by 1 base and J by 6 bases; unmatched bases: 11. The CDR3 covers 16 residues. Germline CDR1 SQVTM, CDR2 ANQGSEA. CDR3 bases: TGCAGCGTTGAAGGGTGGTCCAGCGGGAGTTTCAATGAGCAGTTCTTC. It encodes CSVEGWSSGSFNEQFF.

This clonotype was counted ten times or more. The V gene is TRBV15, the J gene TRBJ2-4; 14 nucleotides line up with TRBD2. The CDR3 is 17 residues long. Looked up from germline, CDR1 is LNHNV and CDR2 is YYDKDF (reference sequence). The trim removed 5 bases at V and 3 bases at J, leaving 6 bases unmatched. CDR3 DNA: TGTGCCACCAGCGGGACTAGCGGGAGAGTCTACAAAAACATTCAGTACTTC. It is translated as CATSGTSGRVYKNIQYF.

This clonotype occurred many times. The rearrangement joins TRBV11-2 to TRBJ2-7; a possible D gene is TRBD2 (5 bases). The CDR3 has 18 amino acids. V lost 1 base and J 3 bases, leaving 22 bases between the germline ends. The germline gives CDR1 SGHAT, CDR2 FQNNGV. The CDR3 spells CASSLVLAEGSVFYEQYF. CDR3 DNA: TGTGCCAGCAGCTTAGTTCTGGCAGAAGGGAGTGTTTTCTACGAGCAGTACTTC.

This clonotype occurred a few times. The chain links TRBV9 to TRBJ1-4; D not certain. V was shortened by 5 bases and J by 0 bases, with 14 bases between the two germline ends. This CDR3 spans 16 amino acids. CDR1 is SGDLS and CDR2 is YYNGEE in the germline V gene. The DNA of the CDR3 is TGTGCCAGCAGTCCGCACGGGCCAGCAACTAATGAAAAACTGTTTTTT. Residues: CASSPHGPATNEKLFF.

This chain links TRBV30 with TRBJ1-1; no definite D call. The CDR3 is 14 residues long. The germline gives CDR1 GTSNPN, CDR2 SVGIG (reference sequence). V was pared by 1 base and J by 11 bases, with 20 bases between. This CDR3 reads CAWSAEVGRRGAFF. CDR3 DNA: TGTGCCTGGAGTGCCGAAGTGGGAAGGCGAGGGGCTTTCTTT.

The table lists this clonotype with a few counts. The gene calls are TRBV9 and TRBJ2-1, with unresolved D. The CDR3 is made up of 10 amino acids. CDR1 is SGDLS and CDR2 is YYNGEE in the germline V gene. In nucleotides, the CDR3 is TGTGCGTCAGGCGGTAATGAGCAGTTCTTC. It encodes CASGGNEQFF.

The J gene is TRBJ1-1, the V gene TRBV9; possibly TRBD1 for D (5 bases). Deletions cut 0 bases from V and 0 bases from J, with 9 bases between. Per germline, CDR1 SGDLS and CDR2 YYNGEE. The CDR3 has 15 residues. The CDR3 coding sequence is TGTGCCAGCAGCGTAGGATCAGGGTTGAACACTGAAGCTTTCTTT. As protein: CASSVGSGLNTEAFF.

This chain uses TRBV28 with TRBJ2-5; 7 positions agree with TRBD1. The CDR3 is made up of 18 amino acids. Germline V CDR1 and CDR2: MDHEN, SYDVKM. Trimming removed 2 bases from V and 6 bases from J; junction bases left unmatched: 18. This chain's CDR3 is CASSLPTVGGRTTQTQYF. As DNA, the CDR3 is TGTGCCAGCAGTTTACCCACCGTAGGGGGCCGAACAACGCAGACCCAGTACTTC.

The chain has TRBV11-2 and TRBJ2-7; 11 positions agree with TRBD1. CDR1 is SGHAT, CDR2 FQNNGV, per germline. V shed 1 base and J 4 bases; nucleotides not matched to a gene: 6. The CDR3 contains 16 residues. The CDR3 spells CASSLGWGQGVYEQYF. CDR3 coding DNA: TGTGCCAGCAGCTTAGGCTGGGGACAGGGGGTTTACGAGCAGTACTTC. The complete variable domain, with remaining parts taken from reference TRBV11-2 and TRBJ2-7, reads EAGVAQSPRYKIIEKRQSVAFWCNPISGHATLYWYQQILGQGPKLLIQFQNNGVVDDSQLPKDRFSAERLKGVDSTLKIQPAKLEDSAVYLCASSLGWGQGVYEQYFGPGTRLTVT.

This clonotype was recorded many times. V is TRBV11-2 and J is TRBJ2-1; 8 bases agree with TRBD2. This CDR3 region has 16 residues. Germline V gene sequence: CDR1 SGHAT, CDR2 FQNNGV. V was pared by 5 bases and J by 0 bases, with 6 bases of the junction left unmatched. CDR3 sequence (DNA): TGTGCCAGCAGCGAATTAGCGGGGAGCTCCTACAATGAGCAGTTCTTC. It is translated as CASSELAGSSYNEQFF.

This clonotype has at least ten counts. The rearrangement joins TRBV28 to TRBJ2-3, with 7 bases matching TRBD2. This CDR3 region has 13 residues. V lost 7 bases, J lost 4 bases, and 5 bases stayed unmatched. Germline V lookup: CDR1 MDHEN, CDR2 SYDVKM. This CDR3 is CASMGGSADTQYF. For the CDR3, the DNA is TGTGCCAGCATGGGCGGGAGCGCAGATACGCAGTATTTT.

This clonotype showed up many times. The chain couples TRBV28 to TRBJ2-7; 8 positions agree with TRBD2. CDR1 and CDR2 from the germline V gene are MDHEN and SYDVKM. The V and J ends lost 5 bases and 5 bases, in that order; junction bases with no gene match: 14. The CDR3 totals 16 residues. CDR3 loop: CASSPLGSGTTHEQYF. CDR3 coding DNA: TGTGCCAGCAGTCCCCTGGGTAGCGGGACGACCCACGAGCAGTACTTC.

This clonotype has only a few counts. The rearrangement links TRBV6-1 to TRBJ2-2; D perhaps matches TRBD1 (6 bases). Germline CDR1 and CDR2: MNHNS and SASEGT. The CDR3 contains 13 residues. Trimming took off 7 bases at V and 6 bases at J, with 12 bases between the two ends. The CDR3 loop is CASTEGVSGELFF. CDR3 DNA: TGTGCCAGCACCGAGGGGGTGTCCGGGGAGCTGTTTTTT.

This clonotype was detected only once. The V call is TRBV27, the J call TRBJ2-2; 7 nucleotides match TRBD2. There are 16 residues in the CDR3. The J segment lost 3 bases and the V segment lost 8 bases, leaving 12 bases of the junction unmatched. In germline, CDR1 is MNHEY, CDR2 SMNVEV (reference sequence). The CDR3 DNA sequence: TGTGCCAGCGGAGTGTGGGGCGGGGGAGACACCGGGGAGCTGTTTTTT. It translates to CASGVWGGGDTGELFF.

The gene calls are TRBV14 and TRBJ1-2; D is undetermined. V lost 3 bases and J 3 bases, leaving 11 bases between the germline ends. Germline V gene lookup returns CDR1 SGHDN and CDR2 FVKESK. CDR3 length equals 14 residues. Here the CDR3 reads CASSHSPGDYGYTF. CDR3 DNA: TGTGCCAGCAGCCATTCCCCCGGGGACTATGGCTACACCTTC.

At least ten counts were recorded for this clonotype. The chain employs TRBV2 and TRBJ1-4; no definite D call. The CDR3 totals 13 residues. Germline CDR1 reads SNHLY; CDR2 reads FYNNEI. With 3 bases removed from V and 8 bases from J, the gap between germline ends came to 10 bases. The CDR3 coding sequence is TGTGCCAGCAGTGACAGAAGAAGGGAAAAACTGTTTTTT. Protein sequence: CASSDRRREKLFF.

This clonotype came up many times. The chain is built from TRBV28 and TRBJ2-1, with 10 bases lining up with TRBD2. The CDR3 totals 16 residues. Per germline, CDR1 MDHEN and CDR2 SYDVKM. The V and J ends lost 5 bases and 2 bases, in that order; junction bases with no gene match: 6. Here the CDR3 reads CASSPGLAETYNEQFF. CDR3 coding DNA: TGTGCCAGCAGTCCTGGACTAGCGGAGACCTACAATGAGCAGTTCTTC.

This clonotype showed up many times. The chain joins TRBV28 to TRBJ2-7, with 7 bases fitting TRBD1. The germline V gene has CDR1 MDHEN and CDR2 SYDVKM. Trimming cost V 5 bases and J 3 bases; bases outside gene matches: 10. The CDR3 has 15 amino acids. The chain's CDR3 is CASSGRQGRGYEQYF. The CDR3 DNA sequence: TGTGCCAGCAGTGGACGACAGGGAAGGGGCTACGAGCAGTACTTC. Together with reference TRBV28 and TRBJ2-7, the CDR3 gives the full variable domain: DVKVTQSSRYLVKRTGEKVFLECVQDMDHENMFWYRQDPGLGLRLIYFSYDVKMKEKGDIPEGYSVSREKKERFSLILESASTNQTSMYLCASSGRQGRGYEQYFGPGTRLTVT.

This clonotype has more than one count but fewer than ten. The chain has TRBV13 and TRBJ2-7, with TRBD1 matching 7 bases. CDR1 is PRHDT, CDR2 FYEKMQ, per germline (reference sequence). This CDR3 contains 15 residues. With V trimmed by 5 bases and J by 2 bases, 9 bases remained unmatched. The CDR3 nucleotides are TGTGCCAGCAGCACAACCGGGACAGCCGCCTACGAGCAGTACTTC. Protein: CASSTTGTAAYEQYF.

This clonotype was seen a few times. A read error may be the cause here, since a much bigger clone is one base away. V is TRBV11-2 and J is TRBJ2-7; no firm D call. This CDR3 is 14 amino acids long. CDR1 is SGHAT, CDR2 FQNNGV, per germline. CDR3 protein: CANSLVDVSYEQYF. CDR3 bases: TGTGCCAACAGCTTAGTGGACGTCTCCTACGAGCAGTACTTC.

This clonotype came up many times. This chain uses TRBV14 with TRBJ2-7; D is possibly TRBD2 (5 bases). The CDR3 spans 16 residues. From germline, CDR1 is SGHDN and CDR2 FVKESK. V dropped 1 base and J dropped 2 bases, with 15 bases sitting between them. Here the CDR3 DNA reads TGTGCCAGCAGCCAAGTCCACGTCGGGGTCACCTACGAGCAGTACTTC. This encodes CASSQVHVGVTYEQYF.